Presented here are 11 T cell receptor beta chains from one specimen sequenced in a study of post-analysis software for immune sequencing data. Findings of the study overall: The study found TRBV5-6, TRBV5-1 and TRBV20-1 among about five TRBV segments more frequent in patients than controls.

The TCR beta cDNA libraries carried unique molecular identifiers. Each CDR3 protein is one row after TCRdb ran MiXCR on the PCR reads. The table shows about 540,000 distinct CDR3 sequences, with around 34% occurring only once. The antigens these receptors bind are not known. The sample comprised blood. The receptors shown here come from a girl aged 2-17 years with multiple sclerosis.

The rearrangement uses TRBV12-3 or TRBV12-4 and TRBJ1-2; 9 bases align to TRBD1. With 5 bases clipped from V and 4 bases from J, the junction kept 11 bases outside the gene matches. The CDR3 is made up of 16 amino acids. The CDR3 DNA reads TGTGCCAGCAGTCGATCATTCCGGGACAGGGTCTATGGCTACACCTTC. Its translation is CASSRSFRDRVYGYTF.

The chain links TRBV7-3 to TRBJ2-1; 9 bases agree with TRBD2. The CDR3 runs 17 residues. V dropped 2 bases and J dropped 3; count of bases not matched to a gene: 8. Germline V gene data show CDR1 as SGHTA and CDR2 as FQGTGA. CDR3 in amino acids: CASSLVGRAGGYNEQFF. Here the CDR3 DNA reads TGTGCCAGCAGCTTAGTGGGACGAGCGGGGGGCTACAATGAGCAGTTCTTC.

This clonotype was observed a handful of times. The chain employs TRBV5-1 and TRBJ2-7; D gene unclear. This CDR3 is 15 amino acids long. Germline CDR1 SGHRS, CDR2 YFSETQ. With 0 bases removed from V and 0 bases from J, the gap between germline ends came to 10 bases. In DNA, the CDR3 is TGCGCCAGCAGCTTGGAAGGTGAGATCTCCTACGAGCAGTACTTC. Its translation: CASSLEGEISYEQYF.

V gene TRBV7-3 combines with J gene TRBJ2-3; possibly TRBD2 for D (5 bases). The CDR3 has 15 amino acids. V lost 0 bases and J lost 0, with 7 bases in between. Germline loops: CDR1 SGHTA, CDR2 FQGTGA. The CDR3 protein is CASSLTAASTDTQYF. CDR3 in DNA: TGTGCCAGCAGCTTAACAGCGGCTAGCACAGATACGCAGTATTTT.

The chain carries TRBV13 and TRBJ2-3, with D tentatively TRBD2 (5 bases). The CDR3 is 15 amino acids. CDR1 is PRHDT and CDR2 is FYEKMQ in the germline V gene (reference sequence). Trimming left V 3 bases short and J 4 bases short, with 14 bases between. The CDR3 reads CASSLDRGEPDTQYF. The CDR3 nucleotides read TGTGCCAGCAGCTTGGACCGGGGAGAACCAGATACGCAGTATTTT.

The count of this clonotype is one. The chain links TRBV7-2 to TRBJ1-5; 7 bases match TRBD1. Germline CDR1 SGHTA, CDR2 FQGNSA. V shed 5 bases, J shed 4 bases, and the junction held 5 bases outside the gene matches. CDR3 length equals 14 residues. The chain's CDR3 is CASSRTGENQPQHF. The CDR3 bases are TGTGCCAGCAGCCGTACAGGGGAGAATCAGCCCCAGCATTTT.

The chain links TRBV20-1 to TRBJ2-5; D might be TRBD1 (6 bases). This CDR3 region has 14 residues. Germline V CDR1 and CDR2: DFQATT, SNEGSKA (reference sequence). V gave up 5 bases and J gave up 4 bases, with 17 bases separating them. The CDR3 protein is CSAGLGQIPETQYF. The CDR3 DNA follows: TGCAGTGCTGGACTCGGACAGATCCCAGAGACCCAGTACTTC.

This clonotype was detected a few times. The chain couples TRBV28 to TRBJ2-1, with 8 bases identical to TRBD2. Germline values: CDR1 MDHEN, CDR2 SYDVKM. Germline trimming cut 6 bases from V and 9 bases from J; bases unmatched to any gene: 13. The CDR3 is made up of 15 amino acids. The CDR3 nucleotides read TGTGCCAGCAGACCTGACGGGACTAGACGACGTGAGCAGTTCTTC. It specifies CASRPDGTRRREQFF.

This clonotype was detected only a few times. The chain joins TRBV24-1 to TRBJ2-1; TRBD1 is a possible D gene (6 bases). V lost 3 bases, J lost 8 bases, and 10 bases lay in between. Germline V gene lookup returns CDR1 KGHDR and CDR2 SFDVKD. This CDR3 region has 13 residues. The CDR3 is CATSDLHRDEQFF. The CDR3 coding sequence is TGTGCCACCAGTGATCTCCACAGGGATGAGCAGTTCTTC.

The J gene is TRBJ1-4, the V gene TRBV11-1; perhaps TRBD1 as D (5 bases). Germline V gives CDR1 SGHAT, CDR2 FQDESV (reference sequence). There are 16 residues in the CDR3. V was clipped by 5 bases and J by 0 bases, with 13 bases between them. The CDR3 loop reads CASSMNPGSTNEKLFF. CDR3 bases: TGTGCCAGCAGCATGAATCCAGGGTCAACTAATGAAAAACTGTTTTTT.

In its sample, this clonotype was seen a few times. The CDR3 spells CSATGTGLSYEQYF. The CDR3 DNA follows: TGCAGTGCAACCGGGACAGGGCTCTCCTACGAGCAGTACTTC. J is TRBJ2-7 and V is TRBV20-1; TRBD1 matches at 9 bases. This CDR3 is built from 14 residues. V was clipped by 6 bases and J by 0 bases; unmatched bases: 6. Germline V CDR1 and CDR2: DFQATT, SNEGSKA (reference sequence).